The source of this T cell receptor beta chain is a study of CD8 T cells in Susac syndrome. V shed 5 bases and J shed 4 bases, with 12 bases lying between them. This CDR3 region has 14 residues. Germline CDR1 reads SQVTM; CDR2 reads ANQGSEA. The authors reverse transcribed roughly 0.45 to 1 ug RNA with random hexamers. It was immunoSEQ multiplex PCR that amplified TCR beta CDR3 across 54 Vbeta and 13 Jbeta. TCRdb re-called the immunoSEQ multiplex PCR reads with MiXCR, one entry per CDR3 protein. The sample gives about 210,000 distinct CDR3 sequences, about 96% of which show up once; less than 0.095% is in the top ten.

The material sequenced was CD4+ T cells from PBMCs. The clonotype comes from a human donor with multiple sclerosis. The chain couples TRBV29-1 to TRBJ2-6, with TRBD1 as a possible D gene (6 bases). The chain's CDR3 is CSVMGAPGANVLTF. The CDR3 region has the DNA TGCAGCGTTATGGGGGCGCCGGGGGCCAACGTCCTGACTTTC.